This TCR beta chain was found in a study of blood T cell repertoires in COVID-19. Everyone who took part was roughly 18 to 89 years old, and they came from about two dozen US areas. Clinical histories supplied by participants themselves formed the basis of cohort assignment. Assay: immunoSEQ multiplex PCR; the TCRdb copy retains only in-frame clones and omits some. The data hold roughly 320,000 clones, with 86% observed a single time. V gave up 3 bases and J gave up 3 bases; unmatched junction bases: 10. In germline, CDR1 is KGHSH, CDR2 LQKENI. The CDR3 extends over 17 amino acids. The rearrangement links TRBV18 to TRBJ1-1; TRBD1 agrees at 10 bases. This clonotype was sampled from a man aged 25-45 years who had recovered from COVID-19. Sequenced sample: PBMCs or T cells enriched from blood (not recorded which). DNA for the CDR3: TGTGCCAGCTCACCTCCGGGACAGGGGTTTGGCCACACTGAAGCTTTCTTT. As protein: CASSPPGQGFGHTEAFF.